This T cell receptor (beta chain) was retrieved from a study of blood T cell repertoires in COVID-19 (dated by TCRdb to the early 2020s). Study-level background: The collaborator samples originated in the United States, Italy and Spain and spanned the acute and convalescent phases of COVID-19. The samples were drawn from the first 160 participants of the ongoing ImmuneRACE study and from under 1,500 subjects provided by 6 global collaborators. The dataset comprised deeply sampled blood TCRbeta repertoires from subjects exposed to, actively infected with, or recovered from COVID-19. The repertoires were released in a freely available public database meant as a resource for research on the immune response to SARS-CoV-2. The material from the prospective study consisted of cDNA or gDNA derived from T cells, B-cell-depleted T cells, or PBMCs. HLA class I and class II types, where available, came from metadata supplied by the sample provider rather than from assay-based typing. Nearly every sample came with metadata listing a de-identified subject ID, COVID-19 status, age in years and sex.

TCRbeta CDR3 regions were amplified from genomic DNA using the immunoSEQ Assay, a bias-controlled multiplex PCR. The authors' analysis ran thus. The number of nucleated cells in each sample was estimated from the amplification of reference gene primers within the assay. Sequence reads were collapsed and filtered to measure the absolute abundance of every unique TCRbeta CDR3 rearrangement. For each sample, productive Simpson clonality was calculated as the square root of Simpson's diversity index across productive rearrangements. Drawn from immuneACCESS, this table holds only the in-frame rearrangements with V and J called that TCRdb kept. Clones are partly lost; checked studies trace under half to an unresolved V gene and leave the rest unexplained. The V and J calls and clone size come from that table; D and trimming were worked out from the DNA. The sample contains approximately 170,000 clones, more than 70% of them found a single time. Roughly 19% of the sample is taken by the ten largest.

About this clone itself: No cognate antigen has been identified for it. The junction shows a germline mismatch at one end, possibly a read error.

Reading from cysteine to phenylalanine, the CDR3 counts 15 amino acids. The read is trimmed to its CDR3 DNA, 45 bases read in frame from base 1. Via the germline V gene (reference sequence), CDR1 is SGHNT and CDR2 YYREEE. Beyond this particular receptor, the publication reports: The quantity of clinical and demographic metadata differed by source and by participant and was supplied without curation.

Another Seattle source contributed samples from volunteer blood donors who had recovered from COVID-19. The collaborating institutions used their own protocols to collect whole blood in K2EDTA tubes. For TCRbeta analysis, collaborators shipped samples as frozen whole blood, isolated PBMCs, or DNA extracted from either of those sample types. The sequence was obtained from a woman in her 70s who had recovered from COVID-19. Sample: peripheral blood. The V gene is TRBV5-4 and the J gene is TRBJ1-2; TRBD1 agrees with 9 junctional bases. In nucleotides, the sequence is TGTGCCAGCAGCTTGGCCGGGACAGGGACCCCCCTGGGTCACTTC. The encoded protein is CASSLAGTGTPLGHF.